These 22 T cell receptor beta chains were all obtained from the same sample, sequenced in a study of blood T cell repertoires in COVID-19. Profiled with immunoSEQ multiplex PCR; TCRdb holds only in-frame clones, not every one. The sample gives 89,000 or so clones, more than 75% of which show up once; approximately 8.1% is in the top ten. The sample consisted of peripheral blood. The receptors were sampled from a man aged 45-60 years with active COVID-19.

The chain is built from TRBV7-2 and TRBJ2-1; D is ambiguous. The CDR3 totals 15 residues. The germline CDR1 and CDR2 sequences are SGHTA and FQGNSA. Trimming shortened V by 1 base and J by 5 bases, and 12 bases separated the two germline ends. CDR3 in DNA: TGTGCCAGCAGCTTAGGGCTTCAGGTGAACAATGAGCAGTTCTTC. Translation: CASSLGLQVNNEQFF.

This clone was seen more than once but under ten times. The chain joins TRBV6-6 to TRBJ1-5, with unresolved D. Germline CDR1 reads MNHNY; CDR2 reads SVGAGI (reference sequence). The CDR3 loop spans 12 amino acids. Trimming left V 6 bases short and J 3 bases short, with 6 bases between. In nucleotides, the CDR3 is TGTGCCAGCAGGGAGGCCAATCAGCCCCAGCATTTT. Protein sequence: CASREANQPQHF.

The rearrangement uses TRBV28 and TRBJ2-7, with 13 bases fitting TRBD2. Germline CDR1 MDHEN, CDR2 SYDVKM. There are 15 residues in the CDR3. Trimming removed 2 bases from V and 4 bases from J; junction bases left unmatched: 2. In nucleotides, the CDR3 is TGTGCCAGCAGTTTAGGGACTAGCGGGGATTACGAGCAGTACTTC. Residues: CASSLGTSGDYEQYF.

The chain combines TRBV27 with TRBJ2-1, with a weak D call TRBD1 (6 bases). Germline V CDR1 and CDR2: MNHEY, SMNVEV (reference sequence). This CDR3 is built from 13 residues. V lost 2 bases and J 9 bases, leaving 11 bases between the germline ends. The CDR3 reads CASSLDTGTEQFF. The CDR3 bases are TGTGCCAGCAGTTTAGACACAGGGACTGAGCAGTTCTTC.

The CDR3 nucleotides are TGTGCCAGCTGCCTAGCACCCCGGTTAGGCTACACCTTC. This codes for CASCLAPRLGYTF. This rearrangement joins TRBV11-2 to TRBJ1-2; no clear D gene. CDR3 size: 13 residues. Germline V gene data show CDR1 as SGHAT and CDR2 as FQNNGV. Trimming took off 8 bases at V and 8 bases at J, with 18 bases between the two ends.

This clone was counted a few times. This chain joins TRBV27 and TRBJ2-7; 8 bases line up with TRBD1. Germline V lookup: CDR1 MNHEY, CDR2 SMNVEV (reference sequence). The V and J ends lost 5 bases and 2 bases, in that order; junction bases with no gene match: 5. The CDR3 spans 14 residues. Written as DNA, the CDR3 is TGTGCCAGCAGTCCGACAGGGGACCCCTACGAGCAGTACTTC. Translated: CASSPTGDPYEQYF.

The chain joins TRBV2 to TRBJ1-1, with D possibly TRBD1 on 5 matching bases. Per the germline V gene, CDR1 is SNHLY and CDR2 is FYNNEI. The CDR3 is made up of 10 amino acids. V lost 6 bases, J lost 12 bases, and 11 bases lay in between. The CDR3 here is CASSHRRPFF. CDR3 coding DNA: TGTGCCAGCAGCCACAGGCGACCTTTCTTT. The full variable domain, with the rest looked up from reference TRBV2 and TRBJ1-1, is EPEVTQTPSHQVTQMGQEVILRCVPISNHLYFYWYRQILGQKVEFLVSFYNNEISEKSEIFDDQFSVERPDGSNFTLKIRSTKLEDSAMYFCASSHRRPFFGQGTRLTVV.

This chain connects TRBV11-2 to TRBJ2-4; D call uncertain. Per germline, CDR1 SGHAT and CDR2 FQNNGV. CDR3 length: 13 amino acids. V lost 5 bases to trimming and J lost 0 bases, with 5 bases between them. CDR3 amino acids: CASSELAKNIQYF. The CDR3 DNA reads TGTGCCAGCAGCGAGCTAGCCAAAAACATTCAGTACTTC.

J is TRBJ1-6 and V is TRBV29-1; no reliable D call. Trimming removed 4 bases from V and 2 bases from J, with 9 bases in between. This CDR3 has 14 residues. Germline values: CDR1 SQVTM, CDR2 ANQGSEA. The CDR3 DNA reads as TGCAGCGTTGGATTCGGGACCTATAATTCACCCCTCCACTTT. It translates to CSVGFGTYNSPLHF.

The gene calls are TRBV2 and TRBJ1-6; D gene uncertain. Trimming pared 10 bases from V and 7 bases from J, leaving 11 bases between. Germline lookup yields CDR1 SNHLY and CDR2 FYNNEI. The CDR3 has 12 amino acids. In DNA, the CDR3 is TGTGCCACCACCTCAGTCAATTCACCCCTCCACTTT. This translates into CATTSVNSPLHF.

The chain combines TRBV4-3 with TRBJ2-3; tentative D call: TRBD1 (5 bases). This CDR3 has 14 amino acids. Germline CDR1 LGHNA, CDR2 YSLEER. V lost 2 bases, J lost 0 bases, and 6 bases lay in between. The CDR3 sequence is CASSQQGSTDTQYF. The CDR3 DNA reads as TGCGCCAGCAGCCAACAGGGAAGCACAGATACGCAGTATTTT.

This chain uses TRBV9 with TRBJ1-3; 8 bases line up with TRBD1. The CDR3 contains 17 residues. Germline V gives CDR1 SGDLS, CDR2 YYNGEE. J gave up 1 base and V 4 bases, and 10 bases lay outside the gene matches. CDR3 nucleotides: TGTGCCAGCAGCATCCGAGGACAGGGAGAGTCTGGAAACACCATATATTTT. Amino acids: CASSIRGQGESGNTIYF.

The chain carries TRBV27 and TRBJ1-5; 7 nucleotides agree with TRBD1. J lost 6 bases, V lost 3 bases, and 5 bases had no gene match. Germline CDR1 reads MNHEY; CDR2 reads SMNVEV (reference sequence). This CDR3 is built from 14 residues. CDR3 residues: CASSLGTESQPQHF. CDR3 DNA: TGTGCCAGCAGTTTGGGGACAGAAAGTCAGCCCCAGCATTTT.

This CDR3 is CASSQDGDYSPLHF. DNA of the CDR3: TGCGCCAGCAGCCAAGATGGAGACTATTCACCCCTCCACTTT. The genes are TRBV4-1 and TRBJ1-6; no definite D call. This CDR3 comprises 14 residues. Germline assignment: CDR1 MGHRA and CDR2 YSYEKL. Between the trimmed V and J ends, which lost 0 bases and 8 bases, there was a span of 8 bases.

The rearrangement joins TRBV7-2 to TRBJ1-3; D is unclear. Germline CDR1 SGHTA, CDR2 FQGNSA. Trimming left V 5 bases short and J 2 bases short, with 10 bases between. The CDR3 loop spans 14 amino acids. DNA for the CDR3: TGTGCCAGCAGCCCCCGACAAGCTGGAAACACCATATATTTT. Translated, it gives CASSPRQAGNTIYF.

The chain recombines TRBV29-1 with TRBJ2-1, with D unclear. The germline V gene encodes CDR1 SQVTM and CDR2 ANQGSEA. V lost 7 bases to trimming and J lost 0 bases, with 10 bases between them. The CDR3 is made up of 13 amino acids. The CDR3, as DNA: TGCAGCGCGTTTTTGAGCTCCTACAATGAGCAGTTCTTC. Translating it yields CSAFLSSYNEQFF.

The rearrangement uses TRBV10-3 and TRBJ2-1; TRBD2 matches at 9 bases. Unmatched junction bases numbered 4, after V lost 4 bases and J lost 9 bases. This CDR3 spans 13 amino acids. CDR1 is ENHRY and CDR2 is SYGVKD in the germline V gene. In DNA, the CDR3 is TGTGCCATCAGTGCTAGCGGGGCGGGTGAGCAGTTCTTC. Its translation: CAISASGAGEQFF.

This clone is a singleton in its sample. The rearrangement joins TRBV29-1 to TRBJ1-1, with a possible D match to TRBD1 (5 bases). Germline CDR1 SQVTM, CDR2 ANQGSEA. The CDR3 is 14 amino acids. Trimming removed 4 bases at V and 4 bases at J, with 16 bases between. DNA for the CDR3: TGCAGCGTTGGCGGGGCGGGGTGGCGCACTGAAGCTTTCTTT. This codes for CSVGGAGWRTEAFF.

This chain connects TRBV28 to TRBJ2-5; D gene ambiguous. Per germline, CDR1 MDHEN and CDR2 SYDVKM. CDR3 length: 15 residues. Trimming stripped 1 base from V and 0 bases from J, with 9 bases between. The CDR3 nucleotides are TGTGCCAGCAGTTTATTTGCAGGCTACCAAGAGACCCAGTACTTC. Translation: CASSLFAGYQETQYF.

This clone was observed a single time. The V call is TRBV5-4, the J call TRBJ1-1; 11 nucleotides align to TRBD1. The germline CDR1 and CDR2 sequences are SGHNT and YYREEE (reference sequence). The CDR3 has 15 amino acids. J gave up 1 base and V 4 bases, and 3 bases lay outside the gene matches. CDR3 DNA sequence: TGTGCCAGCAGCAAGGGACAGGGGGGGAACACTGAAGCTTTCTTT. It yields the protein CASSKGQGGNTEAFF.

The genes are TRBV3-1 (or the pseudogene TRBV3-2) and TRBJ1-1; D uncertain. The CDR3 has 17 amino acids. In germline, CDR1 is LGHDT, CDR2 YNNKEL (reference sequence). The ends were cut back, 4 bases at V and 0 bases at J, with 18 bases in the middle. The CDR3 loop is CASSPLPPEQMNTEAFF. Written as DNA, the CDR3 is TGTGCCAGCAGCCCCCTCCCCCCGGAACAGATGAACACTGAAGCTTTCTTT.

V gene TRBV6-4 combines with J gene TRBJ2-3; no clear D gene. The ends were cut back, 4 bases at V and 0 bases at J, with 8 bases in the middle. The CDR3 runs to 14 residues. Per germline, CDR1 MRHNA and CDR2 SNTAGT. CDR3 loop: CASSVSQSTDTQYF. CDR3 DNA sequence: TGTGCCAGCAGTGTTTCACAGAGCACAGATACGCAGTATTTT.